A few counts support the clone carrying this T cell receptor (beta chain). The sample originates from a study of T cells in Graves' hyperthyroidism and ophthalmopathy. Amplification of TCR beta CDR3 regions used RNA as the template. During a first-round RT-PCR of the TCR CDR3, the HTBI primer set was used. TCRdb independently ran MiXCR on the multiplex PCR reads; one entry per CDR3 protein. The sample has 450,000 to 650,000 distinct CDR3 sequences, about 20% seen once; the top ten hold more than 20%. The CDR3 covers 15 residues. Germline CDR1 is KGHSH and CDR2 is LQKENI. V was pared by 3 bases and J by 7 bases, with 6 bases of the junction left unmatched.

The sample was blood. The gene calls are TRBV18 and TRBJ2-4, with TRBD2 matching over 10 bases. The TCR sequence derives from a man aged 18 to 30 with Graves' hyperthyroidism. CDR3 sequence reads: CASSPGTSAPNIQYF. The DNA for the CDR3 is TGTGCCAGCTCACCCGGGACTAGCGCCCCGAACATTCAGTACTTC.